What follows is one T cell receptor beta chain and its context. Libraries were prepared by immunoSEQ multiplex PCR; TCRdb keeps only in-frame clonotypes and omits some of them. This table holds more than 120,000 clones, 75% to 90% found once. The data derive from a study of T cell responses to AZD1222 COVID-19 vaccine. This CDR3 comprises 14 residues. Germline-derived CDR1 and CDR2 are SGHAT and FQNNGV. V trimming: 5 bases; J trimming: 10 bases; junction bases outside the gene matches: 8. The rearrangement uses TRBV11-2 and TRBJ1-6; 7 positions match TRBD1. The clonotype was recovered from an adult who received the AZD1222 COVID-19 vaccine. The starting material was peripheral blood, obtained 28 days after the second AZD1222 dose. In DNA form, the CDR3 reads TGTGCCAGCAGCGACAGGGTCAAGACATCACCCCTCCACTTT. Amino acids: CASSDRVKTSPLHF.